This T cell receptor (beta chain) was sequenced during a study of blood T cell repertoires in COVID-19. The germline V gene encodes CDR1 MDHEN and CDR2 SYDVKM. The CDR3 loop spans 14 amino acids. Trimming removed 6 bases at V and 0 bases at J, with 6 bases between. The protocol was immunoSEQ multiplex PCR, while the TCRdb copy is restricted to in-frame clones and leaves out a portion. The sample lists about 95,000 clones, about 84% seen once, with 24% in the top ten. V usage is TRBV28 and J usage is TRBJ2-6; D gene uncertain. The source of this sequence is a human donor in a cohort sampled during active COVID-19. Sequencing was done on a sample of peripheral blood. CDR3 sequence reads: CASRTGSGANVLTF. The CDR3 nucleotides read TGTGCCAGCAGGACGGGCTCTGGGGCCAACGTCCTGACTTTC.